This T cell receptor (beta chain) was documented in a study of CD8+ T cells in alopecia areata. Germline CDR1 and CDR2: SGHTA and FQGNSA. This CDR3 region has 14 residues. V lost 1 base and J lost 6, with 12 bases in between. Noted treatment: oral pan-JAK inhibitor, 5-10 mg twice daily. RNA was extracted and reverse transcribed into cDNA as the sequencing template. Assay: immunoSEQ multiplex PCR; the TCRdb copy retains only in-frame clones and omits some. Among 110,000 or so clones listed, 55% to 60% were seen once. The chain carries TRBV7-2 and TRBJ1-2, with D tentatively TRBD1 (5 bases). This TCR came from a human donor with alopecia areata. Sequencing was performed on CD4+ T cells sorted from blood, taken at week 24, from a patient treated with tofacitinib. Written as DNA, the CDR3 is TGTGCCAGCAGCTTAGACGGCAGGGCGAATGGCTACACCTTC. It yields the protein CASSLDGRANGYTF.